The present TCR beta chain was sequenced within a study of cytomegalovirus exposure and HLA in healthy donors. The length of the CDR3 is 15 residues. Germline CDR1 is SGHTA and CDR2 is FQGNSA. After removal of 5 bases from V and 6 bases from J, the junction contained 10 bases not matched to a gene. Primers for the PCR totalled 60 Vbeta and 13 Jbeta. Sequencing was performed with immunoSEQ multiplex PCR; in TCRdb, only in-frame clones are kept and a portion is missing. The sample shows over 75,000 clones, over 65% of them seen only once. The specimen sequenced was PBMCs. The receptor comes from a woman in her sixties or seventies in good health and CMV-seronegative. The chain recombines TRBV7-2 with TRBJ2-5, with 9 bases lining up with TRBD2. The CDR3 nucleotides read TGTGCCAGCAGCCCAGGGGCGGGGGGGTTGAAGACCCAGTACTTC. Translated, it gives CASSPGAGGLKTQYF.